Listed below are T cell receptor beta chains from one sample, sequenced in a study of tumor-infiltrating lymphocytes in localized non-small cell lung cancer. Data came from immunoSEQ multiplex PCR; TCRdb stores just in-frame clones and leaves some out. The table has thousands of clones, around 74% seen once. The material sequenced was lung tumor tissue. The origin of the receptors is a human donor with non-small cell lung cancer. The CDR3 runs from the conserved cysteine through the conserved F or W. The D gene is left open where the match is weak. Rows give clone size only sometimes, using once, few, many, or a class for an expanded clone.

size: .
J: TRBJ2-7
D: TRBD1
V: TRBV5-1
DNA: TGCGCCAGCAGCAATGGGGGACAGGCAAACGAGCAGTACTTC
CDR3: CASSNGGQANEQYF

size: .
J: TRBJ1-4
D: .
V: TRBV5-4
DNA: TGTGCCAGCAGCCGGGACGGCGCAACTAATGAAAAACTGTTTTTT
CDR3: CASSRDGATNEKLFF

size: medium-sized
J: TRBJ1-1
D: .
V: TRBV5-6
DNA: TGTGCCAGCAGCTCGAAAACCCGTGAAGCTTTCTTT
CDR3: CASSSKTREAFF

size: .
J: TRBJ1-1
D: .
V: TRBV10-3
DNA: TGTGCCATCAGTGATAGGGGACGGGGAGGGACTGAAGCTTTCTTT
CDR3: CAISDRGRGGTEAFF

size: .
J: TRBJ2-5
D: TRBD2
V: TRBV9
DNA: TGTGCCAGCAGCGTTCGACTAGCGGGGGTGGAGACCCAGTACTTC
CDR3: CASSVRLAGVETQYF

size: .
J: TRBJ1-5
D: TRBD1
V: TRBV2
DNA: TGTGCCAGCAGTGAAGCCCAGGACAGGGTTTGGGATCAGCCCCAGCATTTT
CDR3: CASSEAQDRVWDQPQHF

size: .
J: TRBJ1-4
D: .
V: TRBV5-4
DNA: TGTGCCAGCAGCGAACAGGGAGTTAATGAAAAACTGTTTTTT
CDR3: CASSEQGVNEKLFF

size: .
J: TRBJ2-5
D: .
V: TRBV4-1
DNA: TGCGCCAGCAGCCGACTAGATAGGGGCCGACAAGAGACCCAGTACTTC
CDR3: CASSRLDRGRQETQYF

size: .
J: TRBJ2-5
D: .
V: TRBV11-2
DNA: TGTGCCAGCAGTCGAGGTGACTACTTGGGGGAGACCCAGTACTTC
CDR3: CASSRGDYLGETQYF

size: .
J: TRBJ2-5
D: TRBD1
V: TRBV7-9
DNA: TGTGCCAGCAGCCCCCAGGACAGGGTGAGCGGAGAGACCCAGTACTTC
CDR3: CASSPQDRVSGETQYF

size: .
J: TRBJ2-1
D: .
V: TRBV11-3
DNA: TGTGCCAGCAGCTTACTGGGGAATGAGCAGTTCTTC
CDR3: CASSLLGNEQFF

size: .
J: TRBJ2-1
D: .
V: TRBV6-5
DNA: TGTGCCAGCAGTTACGCGGGGCTATCCTACAATGAGCAGTTCTTC
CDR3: CASSYAGLSYNEQFF

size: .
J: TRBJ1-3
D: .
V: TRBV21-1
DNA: TGTGCCAGCAGCGGGGCGGGACTTCGCTCTGGAAACACCATATATTTT
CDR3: CASSGAGLRSGNTIYF

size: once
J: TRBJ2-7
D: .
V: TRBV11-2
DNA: TGTGCCAGCAGCTTTAGTTACAGGGATCGCGAGCAGTACTTC
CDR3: CASSFSYRDREQYF

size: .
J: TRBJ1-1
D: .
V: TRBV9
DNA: TGTGCCAGCAGCGGCTGGGAACACATGAACACTGAAGCTTTCTTT
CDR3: CASSGWEHMNTEAFF

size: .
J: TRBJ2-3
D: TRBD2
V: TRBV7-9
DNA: TGTGCCAGCAGCCTATTAGCGGGGGGCACAGATACGCAGTATTTT
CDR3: CASSLLAGGTDTQYF

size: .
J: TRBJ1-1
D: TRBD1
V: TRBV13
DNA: TGTGCCAGCAGCTCGACAGGGGGCCTGAACACTGAAGCTTTCTTT
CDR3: CASSSTGGLNTEAFF

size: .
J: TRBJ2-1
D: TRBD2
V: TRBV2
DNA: TGTGCCAGCAGTACTAGCGGGGGAGAGTACAATGAGCAGTTCTTC
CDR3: CASSTSGGEYNEQFF

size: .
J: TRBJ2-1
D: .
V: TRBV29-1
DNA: TGCAGCGTTGAGGGGACGAATGAGCAGTTCTTC
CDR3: CSVEGTNEQFF

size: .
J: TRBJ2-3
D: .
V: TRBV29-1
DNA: TGCAGCGTTGAATCAGGGCCCAGGTTAGGTGATACGCAGTATTTT
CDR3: CSVESGPRLGDTQYF

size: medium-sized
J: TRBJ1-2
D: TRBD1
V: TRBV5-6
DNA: TGTGCCAGCAGCCCCCCCCGGACAGGGGATGGCTACACCTTC
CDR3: CASSPPRTGDGYTF

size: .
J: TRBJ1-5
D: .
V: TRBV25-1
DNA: TGTGCCAGCAGAGGGGGGAGCAATCAGCCCCAGCATTTT
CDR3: CASRGGSNQPQHF

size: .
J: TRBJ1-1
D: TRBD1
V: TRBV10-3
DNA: TGTGCCATCAGGGCCGGGACAGGGGCCTCGGGAAGCACTGAAGCTTTCTTT
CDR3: CAIRAGTGASGSTEAFF

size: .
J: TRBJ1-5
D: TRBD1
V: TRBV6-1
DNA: TGTGCCAGCAGTAGAGGGACAGTTGGCAATCAGCCCCAGCATTTT
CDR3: CASSRGTVGNQPQHF

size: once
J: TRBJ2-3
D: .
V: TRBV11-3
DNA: TGTGCCAGCAGCTTAAGAGCGGGCACAGATACGCAGTATTTT
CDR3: CASSLRAGTDTQYF

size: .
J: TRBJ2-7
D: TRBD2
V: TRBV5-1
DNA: TGCGCCAGCAGCTTGGTAGCTAGCGGGGGGCCCTACGAGCAGTACTTC
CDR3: CASSLVASGGPYEQYF

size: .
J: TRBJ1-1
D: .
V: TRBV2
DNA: TGTGCCAGCGAGAGAAAAAAAAGAATGAACACTGAAGCTTTCTTT
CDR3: CASERKKRMNTEAFF

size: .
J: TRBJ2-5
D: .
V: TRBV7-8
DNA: TGTGCCAGCAGCTCTTGGGGGCAGGGGAATGAGACCCAGTACTTC
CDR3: CASSSWGQGNETQYF

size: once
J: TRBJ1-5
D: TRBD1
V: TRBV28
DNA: TGTGCCAGCACCTACCCGGGACAGGCTAATCAGCCCCAGCATTTT
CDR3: CASTYPGQANQPQHF

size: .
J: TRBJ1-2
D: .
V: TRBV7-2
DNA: TGTGCCAGCAGCCGAAACAGCTATGGCTACACCTTC
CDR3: CASSRNSYGYTF

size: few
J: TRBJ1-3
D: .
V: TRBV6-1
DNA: TGTGCCAGCAGTGTAGGGGTAGGCGCTCCGGGAAACACCATATATTTT
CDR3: CASSVGVGAPGNTIYF

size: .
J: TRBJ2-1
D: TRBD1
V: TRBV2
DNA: TGTGCCAGCAGCGAGACGGGACAGGGGTTGTTCTTC
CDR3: CASSETGQGLFF

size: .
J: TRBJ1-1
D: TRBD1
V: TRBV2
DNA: TGTGCCAGCAGCAGTGGACAGGGATGGTTAGAAGCTTTCTTT
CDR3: CASSSGQGWLEAFF

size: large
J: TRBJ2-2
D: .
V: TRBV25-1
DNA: TGTGCCAGCAGTGAAAGTTCGGGGGAGCTGTTTTTT
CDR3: CASSESSGELFF

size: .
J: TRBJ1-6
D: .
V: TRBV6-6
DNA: TGTGCCAGCAGTTATGACCTTTCAAACTATAATTCACCCCTCCACTTT
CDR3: CASSYDLSNYNSPLHF

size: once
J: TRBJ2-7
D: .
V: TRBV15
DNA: TGTGCCACCAGCAGAGATTCGGGCATAAACTACGAGCAGTACTTC
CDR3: CATSRDSGINYEQYF

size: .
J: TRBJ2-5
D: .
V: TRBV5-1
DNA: TGCGCCAGCAGCTTGGGGTCAGGGGACGGAGAGACCCAGTACTTC
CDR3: CASSLGSGDGETQYF

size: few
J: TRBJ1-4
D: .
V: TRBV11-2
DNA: TGTGCCAGCAGCTTCGGGACCCATGAAAAACTGTTTTTT
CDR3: CASSFGTHEKLFF

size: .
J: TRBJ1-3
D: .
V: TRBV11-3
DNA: TGTGCCAGCAGCGTCAGGGGAAACACCATATATTTT
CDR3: CASSVRGNTIYF

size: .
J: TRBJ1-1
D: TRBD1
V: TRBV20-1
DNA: TGCAGTGCGAATCAGGGGGCGCAAGCTTTCTTT
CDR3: CSANQGAQAFF

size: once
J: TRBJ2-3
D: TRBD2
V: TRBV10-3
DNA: TGTGCCATCAATCAGCGGGGATTGGCAGATACGCAGTATTTT
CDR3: CAINQRGLADTQYF

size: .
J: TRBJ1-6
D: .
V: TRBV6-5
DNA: TGTGCCAGCAGTTTCTGGAGTACCTATAATTCACCCCTCCACTTT
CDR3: CASSFWSTYNSPLHF